This section outlines one TCR beta chain sequence together with its context. The antigen is unknown. Primers included in the PCR were 60 Vbeta and 13 Jbeta primers. Sequencing used immunoSEQ multiplex PCR; TCRdb keeps in-frame clones, though not all of them. In the table there are some 91,000 clones, more than 75% of which are singletons. With 4 bases clipped from V and 1 base from J, the junction kept 3 bases outside the gene matches. Germline V gives CDR1 ENHRY, CDR2 SYGVKD. The length of the CDR3 is 15 residues. The source of the sample is a study of cytomegalovirus exposure and HLA in healthy donors. In the study overall: Samples from HLA-typed donors yielded about 86 million unique TCRs in an early data release.

Overall study results and limits: TCR sequences were mostly rare, though some public TCRs occurred in many donors. Follow-up analysis seemed to connect common viral pathogens with several of the most significant clusters identified. In a later analysis, a missense DCLRE1C variant was linked to TCR beta V- and J-gene trimming.

The receptor was isolated from a woman in her sixties or seventies in good health and CMV-seronegative. This chain joins TRBV10-3 and TRBJ1-3; 8 bases align to TRBD1. The source material was PBMCs. The CDR3 DNA reads as TGTGCCATCAGTGCTAGGACAGGGTCTGGAAACACCATATATTTT. As protein: CAISARTGSGNTIYF.